Shown below are 28 T cell receptor beta chains from a single sample sequenced in a study of regulatory T cells in long-lasting Graves disease. The sample's time point: newly diagnosed GD, antithyroid drugs for less than 3 months. PBMC RNA served as the TCR library source. Through Arm-PCR of CDR3 regions and iRepertoire HTBI primers, TCR beta libraries were built. Using its own MiXCR run on the multiplex PCR reads, TCRdb lists one record per CDR3 protein. The sample lists roughly 610,000 distinct CDR3 sequences, around 17% occurring once. These sequences were also reported in another study, on T cells in Graves' hyperthyroidism and ophthalmopathy.

The sequencing used peripheral blood mononuclear cells (PBMCs), collected at new diagnosis, from a patient treated with antithyroid drugs. These receptors originate from a woman aged 25 to 39 with Graves disease.

The V and J genes are TRBV3-1 and TRBJ2-7, with 10 bases that match TRBD2. Per the germline V gene, CDR1 is LGHDT and CDR2 is YNNKEL (reference sequence). V lost 3 bases, J lost 7 bases, and 6 bases stayed unmatched. This CDR3 has 14 residues. Written as DNA, the CDR3 is TGTGCCAGCAGCCAGGCTAGCGGGAGAGGTGAGCAGTACTTC. It is translated as CASSQASGRGEQYF.

This chain joins TRBV3-1 and TRBJ2-3; D is possibly TRBD1 (5 bases). Trimming left V 3 bases short and J 5 bases short, with 12 bases between. This CDR3 comprises 14 residues. CDR1 and CDR2 (germline): LGHDT, YNNKEL (reference sequence). CDR3 sequence (DNA): TGTGCCAGCAGCCACTCTAGGCAGGGAGATACGCAGTATTTT. This encodes CASSHSRQGDTQYF.

This clonotype occurred many times. The chain uses TRBV19 and TRBJ1-6; 8 bases are shared with TRBD1. V lost 4 bases to trimming and J lost 10 bases; unmatched junction nucleotides: 12. CDR3 size: 16 residues. Germline V gene data show CDR1 as LNHDA and CDR2 as SQIVND (reference sequence). The chain's CDR3 is CASSTSGGAEMSPLHF. CDR3 nucleotide sequence: TGTGCCAGTAGTACTTCAGGGGGCGCCGAGATGTCACCCCTCCACTTT.

This clonotype occurred a few times. The chain is built from TRBV6-2 or TRBV6-3 and TRBJ2-7, with TRBD2 matching over 8 bases. This CDR3 comprises 15 residues. Germline V gene lookup returns CDR1 MNHEY and CDR2 SVGEGT. Unmatched junction bases numbered 6, after V lost 4 bases and J lost 1 base. The CDR3 nucleotides read TGTGCCAGCAGTTTAACTAGCGGCGATTCCTACGAGCAGTACTTC. This sequence encodes CASSLTSGDSYEQYF.

This clonotype has only one observation. A much bigger clone sits one base away, suggesting this may be a read error. The genes are TRBV2 and TRBJ1-5; D might be TRBD1 (5 bases). Germline loops: CDR1 SNHLY, CDR2 FYNNEI. Trimming left V 3 bases short and J 7 bases short, with 7 bases between. The CDR3 is 12 residues long. Here the CDR3 DNA reads TGTGCCAGCAGTGAGGGGACGCAGCCCCAGCATTTT. Amino acid sequence: CASSEGTQPQHF. Full variable domain (outside the CDR3, taken from reference TRBV2 and TRBJ1-5): EPEVTQTPSHQVTQMGQEVILRCVPISNHLYFYWYRQILGQKVEFLVSFYNNEISEKSEIFDDQFSVERPDGSNFTLKIRSTKLEDSAMYFCASSEGTQPQHFGDGTRLSIL.

The rearrangement links TRBV10-3 to TRBJ2-1, with 9 bases aligning to TRBD2. V was pared by 8 bases and J by 7 bases, with 9 bases of the junction left unmatched. The CDR3 loop spans 14 amino acids. Germline lookup yields CDR1 ENHRY and CDR2 SYGVKD. The CDR3 nucleotides are TGTGCCATCGGATTTGGGACTAGCCTGAATGAGCAGTTCTTC. Protein: CAIGFGTSLNEQFF.

This clonotype was picked up a small number of times. The chain combines TRBV30 with TRBJ2-2; D gene ambiguous. V was cut by 1 base and J by 11 bases, with 8 bases left in between. This CDR3 has 11 amino acids. The germline V gene has CDR1 GTSNPN and CDR2 SVGIG (reference sequence). The CDR3 coding sequence is TGTGCCTGGAGTGCCGTCGGAGAGCTGTTTTTT. It specifies CAWSAVGELFF.

The CDR3 DNA reads TGCGCCAGCACCTACTACCTAGCCAAAAACATTCAGTACTTC. Residues: CASTYYLAKNIQYF. The J gene is TRBJ2-4, the V gene TRBV4-1; D is unclear. CDR1 MGHRA and CDR2 YSYEKL come from the germline V gene. The CDR3 length is 14 residues. V was cut by 7 bases and J by 0 bases, with 10 bases left in between.

The sample holds a few counts of this clonotype. CDR3: CASSPGTGTVGAFF. Here the CDR3 DNA reads TGTGCCAGCTCCCCCGGGACAGGGACAGTGGGAGCTTTCTTT. V gene TRBV18 combines with J gene TRBJ1-1; 9 bases agree with TRBD1. This CDR3 is 14 amino acids long. Germline-derived CDR1 and CDR2 are KGHSH and LQKENI. Trimming at V came to 6 bases and at J to 10 bases, leaving 12 bases not matched to a gene.

The table lists this clonotype with many counts. The chain has TRBV7-3 and TRBJ2-7; possibly TRBD2 for D (6 bases). Deletions cut 5 bases from V and 6 bases from J, with 17 bases between. The CDR3 length is 14 residues. Germline V lookup: CDR1 SGHTA, CDR2 FQGTGA. This CDR3 reads CASSLRDWGIEQYF. In DNA, the CDR3 is TGTGCCAGCAGCCTCCGGGACTGGGGTATCGAGCAGTACTTC.

This clonotype appeared many times. The chain has TRBV15 and TRBJ1-4; weak D call: TRBD1 (5 bases). V lost 2 bases and J lost 14, with 21 bases in between. This CDR3 is built from 15 residues. Germline V gene sequence: CDR1 LNHNV, CDR2 YYDKDF (reference sequence). The CDR3 DNA follows: TGTGCCACCAGCAGACCCCTCGATCTCTCTCGGGGCCTGTTTTTT. It encodes CATSRPLDLSRGLFF.

This clonotype came up a few times. The chain links TRBV14 to TRBJ2-3, with D possibly TRBD1 on 6 matching bases. V was shortened by 5 bases and J by 0 bases, with 15 bases between the two germline ends. CDR3 length: 16 residues. Germline CDR1 is SGHDN and CDR2 is FVKESK. Here the CDR3 reads CASSAETGASTDTQYF. CDR3 coding DNA: TGTGCCAGCAGCGCCGAGACAGGAGCTAGCACAGATACGCAGTATTTT.

The chain is built from TRBV30 and TRBJ2-1; no clear D gene. CDR3 length: 13 amino acids. Germline-derived CDR1 and CDR2 are GTSNPN and SVGIG (reference sequence). V dropped 3 bases and J dropped 8 bases, with 14 bases sitting between them. CDR3 in amino acids: CAWRALRMDEQFF. The DNA of the CDR3 is TGTGCCTGGAGGGCCCTTCGCATGGATGAGCAGTTCTTC. The full variable domain, its missing parts supplied by reference TRBV30 and TRBJ2-1, is SQTIHQWPATLVQPVGSPLSLECTVEGTSNPNLYWYRQAAGRGLQLLFYSVGIGQISSEVPQNLSASRPQDRQFILSSKKLLLSDSGFYLCAWRALRMDEQFFGPGTRLTVL.

The V and J genes are TRBV20-1 and TRBJ2-5; the match to TRBD2 covers 13 bases. Germline V gene sequence: CDR1 DFQATT, CDR2 SNEGSKA (reference sequence). J gave up 11 bases and V 5 bases, and 20 bases lay outside the gene matches. The CDR3 spans 17 residues. The CDR3: CSAQGLAGVRWGDEQYF. CDR3 nucleotide sequence: TGCAGTGCTCAAGGACTAGCGGGAGTGAGGTGGGGTGATGAGCAGTACTTC.

This clonotype was counted a few times. A much larger clone is a single base away; this may be a read error. The chain's CDR3 is CAGSRQIQETQYF. DNA of the CDR3: TGTGCCGGCAGTCGACAGATCCAAGAGACCCAGTACTTC. This chain links TRBV12-3 or TRBV12-4 with TRBJ2-5; D may be TRBD1 (5 bases). This CDR3 comprises 13 residues.

This clonotype was seen ten or more times. The genes are TRBV7-9 and TRBJ1-1; no reliable D call. This CDR3 comprises 15 residues. Trimming took off 1 base at V and 1 base at J, with 10 bases between the two ends. The germline V gene encodes CDR1 SEHNR and CDR2 FQNEAQ (reference sequence). Written as DNA, the CDR3 is TGTGCCAGCAGCTTAGGTTCGATGCCGAACACTGAAGCTTTCTTT. It specifies CASSLGSMPNTEAFF.

This clonotype has a count of ten or more. This chain connects TRBV6-5 to TRBJ2-2; 11 bases map to TRBD2. The CDR3 is 16 amino acids. Germline V gene sequence: CDR1 MNHEY, CDR2 SVGAGI. Trimming at V came to 4 bases and at J to 2 bases, leaving 3 bases not matched to a gene. In nucleotides, the CDR3 is TGTGCCAGCAGTTCGGGACTAGCGGAAAACACCGGGGAGCTGTTTTTT. Amino acid sequence: CASSSGLAENTGELFF.

The chain is built from TRBV9 and TRBJ2-2; possible D gene TRBD1, 6 bases. CDR3 length: 15 amino acids. The germline V and J ends were trimmed by 4 bases and 0 bases, with 10 bases remaining between them. The germline V gene has CDR1 SGDLS and CDR2 YYNGEE. CDR3: CASSPRGPNTGELFF. DNA of the CDR3: TGTGCCAGCAGCCCCAGGGGCCCGAACACCGGGGAGCTGTTTTTT.

This clonotype turned up a few times. The chain couples TRBV4-1 to TRBJ2-7, with 12 bases matching TRBD1. Per germline, CDR1 MGHRA and CDR2 YSYEKL. The V gene end was trimmed by 1 base and the J gene end by 6 bases; junction bases not matched to a gene: 4. There are 15 residues in the CDR3. CDR3 residues: CASSQGGTGGGEQYF. In DNA, the CDR3 is TGCGCCAGCAGCCAAGGGGGGACAGGGGGCGGCGAGCAGTACTTC.

V is TRBV14 and J is TRBJ2-3; D remains ambiguous. The germline gives CDR1 SGHDN, CDR2 FVKESK. V was cut by 1 base and J by 6 bases, with 11 bases left in between. This CDR3 has 14 amino acids. CDR3 protein: CASSQARDRDTQYF. In nucleotides, the CDR3 is TGTGCCAGCAGCCAAGCACGCGACCGGGATACGCAGTATTTT.

Ten or more counts support this clonotype. The chain employs TRBV7-8 and TRBJ2-7; 12 nucleotides line up with TRBD2. CDR1 is SGHVS, CDR2 FQNEAQ, per germline. V lost 5 bases, J lost 6 bases, and 11 bases stayed unmatched. This CDR3 contains 16 residues. CDR3 nucleotides: TGTGCCAGCAGCAGTAGACTAGCGGGAGATCTTGGCGAGCAGTACTTC. The encoded protein is CASSSRLAGDLGEQYF.

This clonotype was found many times. This CDR3 is CASSFLGLVNEQFF. In nucleotides, the CDR3 is TGTGCCAGCAGCTTTTTAGGGTTGGTAAATGAGCAGTTCTTC. The chain has TRBV7-9 and TRBJ2-1, with no clear D. Germline loops: CDR1 SEHNR, CDR2 FQNEAQ (reference sequence). This CDR3 has 14 residues. The ends were cut back, 3 bases at V and 7 bases at J, with 13 bases in the middle.

This clonotype was recorded at least ten times. The gene calls are TRBV29-1 and TRBJ2-6, with TRBD1 identical over 9 bases. This CDR3 region has 16 residues. CDR1 is SQVTM, CDR2 ANQGSEA, per germline. J lost 1 base, V lost 1 base, and 2 bases had no gene match. In nucleotides, the CDR3 is TGCAGCGTTGAAGGGACAGGGGATTCTGGGGCCAACGTCCTGACTTTC. It encodes CSVEGTGDSGANVLTF.

Here the CDR3 reads CASSGTGGPLEQFF. CDR3 in DNA: TGTGCCAGCAGCGGTACGGGAGGGCCACTTGAGCAGTTCTTC. The V call is TRBV11-2, the J call TRBJ2-1, with TRBD2 identical over 8 bases. CDR3 size: 14 residues. CDR1 SGHAT and CDR2 FQNNGV come from the germline V gene. V lost 5 bases to trimming and J lost 9 bases; unmatched junction nucleotides: 9.

This clonotype was found many times. The chain links TRBV20-1 to TRBJ1-1; D is unresolved. V gave up 0 bases and J gave up 4 bases, with 18 bases separating them. The CDR3 spans 16 residues. The germline V gene has CDR1 DFQATT and CDR2 SNEGSKA (reference sequence). CDR3 in amino acids: CSARDPRIAGSTEAFF. The CDR3, as DNA: TGCAGTGCTAGAGATCCGCGGATTGCAGGCAGCACTGAAGCTTTCTTT.

CDR3 nucleotides: TGTGCCAGCAGTCAAAACCGACAGATTCTGAACACTGAAGCTTTCTTT. It yields the protein CASSQNRQILNTEAFF. The chain links TRBV27 to TRBJ1-1, with a tentative D call TRBD1 (5 bases). The CDR3 runs 16 residues. V was shortened by 5 bases and J by 0 bases, with 16 bases between the two germline ends. Germline CDR1 reads MNHEY; CDR2 reads SMNVEV (reference sequence).

There are many counts of this clonotype. The V call is TRBV12-3 or TRBV12-4, the J call TRBJ1-2, with D perhaps matching TRBD1 (5 bases). Trimming removed 2 bases from V and 7 bases from J, with 11 bases in between. The length of the CDR3 is 13 residues. The CDR3 DNA is TGTGCCAGCAGTTTACCCGGGGGTTTTGGCTACACCTTC. It yields the protein CASSLPGGFGYTF.

This clonotype was counted ten times or more. The CDR3 protein is CAISEGQQMNTEAFF. CDR3 coding DNA: TGTGCCATCAGTGAGGGACAGCAGATGAACACTGAAGCTTTCTTT. The chain carries TRBV10-3 and TRBJ1-1, with TRBD1 as a possible D gene (6 bases). The CDR3 covers 15 residues. CDR1 is ENHRY, CDR2 SYGVKD, per germline. The V end was cut by 2 bases, the J end by 0 bases, with 10 bases between.